The 25 T cell receptor beta chains presented below share a single source sample, sequenced in a study of T cell changes during pregnancy in multiple sclerosis. Libraries were prepared by immunoSEQ multiplex PCR; TCRdb keeps only in-frame clonotypes and omits some of them. The sample has 30,000 to 40,000 clones, around 90% seen once. This material consisted of CD8+ T cells from peripheral blood mononuclear cells, taken in the third trimester of pregnancy. Receptor source: a female donor with multiple sclerosis, enrolled in a pregnancy study.

The count of this clone is one. The V gene is TRBV9, the J gene TRBJ2-1, with D possibly being TRBD1 (5 bases). This CDR3 is 13 amino acids long. The germline V gene has CDR1 SGDLS and CDR2 YYNGEE. Trimming pared 2 bases from V and 4 bases from J, leaving 7 bases between. The CDR3 sequence is CASSVKGYNEQFF. The CDR3 nucleotides are TGTGCCAGCAGCGTCAAGGGGTACAATGAGCAGTTCTTC.

This clone has more than one count but fewer than ten. The chain combines TRBV4-2 with TRBJ1-2, with D maybe TRBD1 (6 bases). In germline, CDR1 is LGHNA, CDR2 YNFKEQ. The CDR3 contains 16 residues. With 1 base removed from V and 3 bases from J, the gap between germline ends came to 15 bases. The CDR3 DNA reads TGTGCCAGCAGCCAAGTAGCACCAGGGGCACACTATGGCTACACCTTC. Translation: CASSQVAPGAHYGYTF.

The CDR3 coding sequence is TGTGCCAGCAGTTACACGGGGGATACGCAGTATTTT. Translating it yields CASSYTGDTQYF. V usage is TRBV6-5 and J usage is TRBJ2-3; D perhaps matches TRBD2 (5 bases). There are 12 residues in the CDR3. Trimming pared 2 bases from V and 6 bases from J, leaving 6 bases between. The germline CDR1 and CDR2 sequences are MNHEY and SVGAGI.

The chain uses TRBV4-3 and TRBJ1-1; D remains ambiguous. The germline gives CDR1 LGHNA, CDR2 YSLEER. V gave up 0 bases and J gave up 10 bases, with 15 bases separating them. The CDR3 is made up of 14 amino acids. The CDR3 region is CASSQDAGSSSAFF. CDR3 coding DNA: TGCGCCAGCAGCCAAGACGCTGGGTCTAGTTCAGCTTTCTTT.

CDR3 amino acids: CASSLTDRGRGYGYTF. The CDR3 nucleotides read TGTGCCAGCAGCTTAACAGACAGGGGGCGTGGGTATGGCTACACCTTC. The J gene is TRBJ1-2, the V gene TRBV7-3; 10 nucleotides align to TRBD1. Germline CDR1 is SGHTA and CDR2 is FQGTGA. V lost 0 bases and J lost 5; bases outside the gene matches: 6. The CDR3 covers 16 residues.

The chain joins TRBV7-6 to TRBJ2-7; D is undetermined. Germline CDR1 reads SGHVS; CDR2 reads FNYEAQ. The CDR3 covers 13 residues. Trimming removed 0 bases from V and 2 bases from J, with 5 bases in between. CDR3 coding DNA: TGTGCCAGCAGCTTAGCGGCGGCCTACGAGCAGTACTTC. Translating gives CASSLAAAYEQYF.

The rearrangement links TRBV29-1 to TRBJ1-4; a weak D match, TRBD1 (5 bases). Germline assignment: CDR1 SQVTM and CDR2 ANQGSEA. V was shortened by 1 base and J by 8 bases, with 11 bases between the two germline ends. The CDR3 covers 13 residues. CDR3 coding DNA: TGCAGCGTTGAAGCAGGGCGTGGCGAAAAACTGTTTTTT. This translates into CSVEAGRGEKLFF. The variable domain in full, with the rest retrieved from reference TRBV29-1 and TRBJ1-4, is SAVISQKPSRDICQRGTSLTIQCQVDSQVTMMFWYRQQPGQSLTLIATANQGSEATYESGFVIDKFPISRPNLTFSTLTVSNMSPEDSSIYLCSVEAGRGEKLFFGSGTQLSVL.

The chain uses TRBV5-8 and TRBJ1-2; no firm D call. The CDR3 contains 14 residues. CDR1 is SGHTS and CDR2 is YDEGEE in the germline V gene. Trimming shortened V by 1 base and J by 7 bases, and 14 bases separated the two germline ends. The CDR3 sequence is CASSLSGSYRGYTF. Here the CDR3 DNA reads TGTGCCAGCAGCTTGTCTGGTAGCTACCGTGGCTACACCTTC.

The J gene is TRBJ1-2, the V gene TRBV21-1. TRBV21-1 is a known pseudogene. There are 13 residues in the CDR3. For the CDR3, the DNA is TGTGCCAGCAGCAAACGGGGAATCGATGGCTACACCTTC. Its protein product is CASSKRGIDGYTF.

V and J are TRBV28 and TRBJ2-1; weak D call: TRBD1 (5 bases). There are 16 residues in the CDR3. Trimming left V 7 bases short and J 5 bases short, with 21 bases between. Germline V gene sequence: CDR1 MDHEN, CDR2 SYDVKM. CDR3 DNA: TGTGCCAGCAATCTACGCCTACAGGTGACCCACAATGAGCAGTTCTTC. It yields the protein CASNLRLQVTHNEQFF.

The rearrangement joins TRBV19 to TRBJ1-1; tentative D call: TRBD1 (6 bases). Germline V gives CDR1 LNHDA, CDR2 SQIVND (reference sequence). The CDR3 spans 14 residues. The ends were cut back, 9 bases at V and 3 bases at J, with 17 bases in the middle. CDR3 nucleotides: TGTGCCAGCGAGCCTAGGGGGGGGTACACTGAAGCTTTCTTT. Translation gives CASEPRGGYTEAFF.

This chain connects TRBV18 to TRBJ2-7; 7 nucleotides match TRBD1. The CDR3 totals 16 residues. The germline gives CDR1 KGHSH, CDR2 LQKENI. Germline trimming cut 0 bases from V and 4 bases from J; bases unmatched to any gene: 9. The CDR3 sequence: CASSPPGDSSSYEQYF. The CDR3 bases are TGTGCCAGCTCACCACCGGGGGACAGTTCGTCATACGAGCAGTACTTC. The full variable domain, rest sourced from reference TRBV18 and TRBJ2-7, is NAGVMQNPRHLVRRRGQEARLRCSPMKGHSHVYWYRQLPEEGLKFMVYLQKENIIDESGMPKERFSAEFPKEGPSILRIQQVVRGDSAAYFCASSPPGDSSSYEQYFGPGTRLTVT.

This chain uses TRBV28 with TRBJ1-1, with TRBD1 matching over 9 bases. The CDR3 loop spans 17 amino acids. V shed 2 bases, J shed 5 bases, and the junction held 12 bases outside the gene matches. Germline V gives CDR1 MDHEN, CDR2 SYDVKM. CDR3 nucleotides: TGTGCCAGCAGTTTAGGGACAGGGATGCCCCTACAGACTGAAGCTTTCTTT. Its translation is CASSLGTGMPLQTEAFF.

V usage is TRBV27 and J usage is TRBJ1-4, with a weak D call TRBD1 (6 bases). Germline values: CDR1 MNHEY, CDR2 SMNVEV (reference sequence). There are 14 residues in the CDR3. V lost 5 bases and J lost 3, with 10 bases in between. The CDR3 region has the DNA TGTGCCAGCAGTCAACAGGGAGCTAATGAAAAACTGTTTTTT. Amino acids: CASSQQGANEKLFF.

The chain employs TRBV7-8 and TRBJ2-7, with a possible D match to TRBD2 (5 bases). Germline values: CDR1 SGHVS, CDR2 FQNEAQ. This CDR3 has 16 residues. The V gene lost 5 bases and the J gene lost 0 bases, with 17 bases spanning the gap. The CDR3 sequence is CASSPIRGWDSYEQYF. CDR3 in DNA: TGTGCCAGCAGCCCCATCCGAGGGTGGGACTCCTACGAGCAGTACTTC.

The chain carries TRBV5-4 and TRBJ2-5; the D gene is possibly TRBD1 (6 bases). Trimming shortened V by 3 bases and J by 4 bases, and 16 bases separated the two germline ends. CDR1 is SGHNT and CDR2 is YYREEE in the germline V gene (reference sequence). This CDR3 comprises 15 residues. CDR3 in DNA: TGTGCCAGCAGCTGGATGGAACAGGGAAGAGAGACCCAGTACTTC. Encoded protein: CASSWMEQGRETQYF. Looking up the rest from reference TRBV5-4 and TRBJ2-5 gives the full variable domain: ETGVTQSPTHLIKTRGQQVTLRCSSQSGHNTVSWYQQALGQGPQFIFQYYREEENGRGNFPPRFSGLQFPNYSSELNVNALELDDSALYLCASSWMEQGRETQYFGPGTRLLVL.

J is TRBJ2-7 and V is TRBV27; no reliable D call. The CDR3 sequence is 13 residues long. Germline-derived CDR1 and CDR2 are MNHEY and SMNVEV (reference sequence). The V end lost 3 bases, the J end lost 4 bases, and 10 bases lay between the germline ends. The CDR3 nucleotides read TGTGCCAGCAGTTTTTCAGGTGGATACGAGCAGTACTTC. This gives the protein CASSFSGGYEQYF.

This clone was seen only once. The chain has TRBV15 and TRBJ2-7; D gene uncertain. Deletions cut 0 bases from V and 3 bases from J, with 6 bases between. CDR1 is LNHNV, CDR2 YYDKDF, per germline (reference sequence). The CDR3 is 13 residues long. CDR3 nucleotides: TGTGCCACCAGCAGAGATTCCAACTACGAGCAGTACTTC. Translating it yields CATSRDSNYEQYF.

The rearrangement links TRBV11-2 to TRBJ2-1, with 11 bases aligning to TRBD2. The germline V gene has CDR1 SGHAT and CDR2 FQNNGV. This CDR3 is built from 14 residues. Losses at the gene ends were 5 bases for V and 4 bases for J; bases not matched to a gene: 1. For the CDR3, the DNA is TGTGCCAGCAGCCTAGCGGGGGGATACAATGAGCAGTTCTTC. Translation gives CASSLAGGYNEQFF.

The gene calls are TRBV5-6 and TRBJ1-4; no clear D. The CDR3 covers 17 residues. The germline gives CDR1 SGHDT, CDR2 YYEEEE. Trimming took off 2 bases at V and 5 bases at J, with 19 bases between the two ends. The CDR3 region is CASSFRRLSVGNEKLFF. CDR3 DNA sequence: TGTGCCAGCAGCTTTCGGAGGTTATCGGTAGGGAATGAAAAACTGTTTTTT.

The chain is built from TRBV6-5 and TRBJ1-1, with 7 bases fitting TRBD1. The CDR3 has 16 amino acids. Germline CDR1 is MNHEY and CDR2 is SVGAGI. With V trimmed by 2 bases and J by 1 base, 7 bases remained unmatched. The CDR3 DNA is TGTGCCAGCAGTTACCAACGACAGGGACGGAACACTGAAGCTTTCTTT. The encoded protein is CASSYQRQGRNTEAFF.

The V gene is TRBV30, the J gene TRBJ1-6, with 12 bases that match TRBD1. Trimming removed 8 bases from V and 9 bases from J; junction bases left unmatched: 5. CDR3 length: 13 residues. CDR1 and CDR2 (germline): GTSNPN, SVGIG (reference sequence). CDR3 protein: CARGTGGFSPLHF. The CDR3 DNA is TGTGCCCGCGGGACAGGGGGCTTTTCACCCCTCCACTTT. The variable domain in full, completed from reference TRBV30 and TRBJ1-6, reads SQTIHQWPATLVQPVGSPLSLECTVEGTSNPNLYWYRQAAGRGLQLLFYSVGIGQISSEVPQNLSASRPQDRQFILSSKKLLLSDSGFYLCARGTGGFSPLHFGNGTRLTVT.

This clone has just one count. The CDR3 DNA follows: TGCGCCAGCAGTGGGGCCCGGGGGGCCTCGAACACTGAAGCTTTCTTT. Protein: CASSGARGASNTEAFF. The chain combines TRBV10-2 with TRBJ1-1, with D perhaps matching TRBD1 (6 bases). Trimming took off 4 bases at V and 1 base at J, with 16 bases between the two ends. The CDR3 covers 16 residues. CDR1 and CDR2 (germline): WSHSY, SAAADI.

The rearrangement uses TRBV4-3 and TRBJ1-6; a weak D match, TRBD1 (5 bases). The CDR3 spans 15 residues. The germline gives CDR1 LGHNA, CDR2 YSLEER. Trimming shortened V by 1 base and J by 12 bases, and 16 bases separated the two germline ends. The CDR3 DNA reads as TGCGCCAGCAGCCAAGGGGCAGGGAGGGAGGAACCCCTCCACTTT. Protein product: CASSQGAGREEPLHF.

The V call is TRBV7-9, the J call TRBJ2-3, with D perhaps TRBD2 (5 bases). Trimming removed 4 bases from V and 4 bases from J, with 9 bases in between. The CDR3 totals 13 residues. CDR1 SEHNR and CDR2 FQNEAQ come from the germline V gene (reference sequence). The CDR3 spells CASSYKGADTQYF. In DNA form, the CDR3 reads TGTGCCAGCAGCTACAAGGGAGCAGATACGCAGTATTTT.